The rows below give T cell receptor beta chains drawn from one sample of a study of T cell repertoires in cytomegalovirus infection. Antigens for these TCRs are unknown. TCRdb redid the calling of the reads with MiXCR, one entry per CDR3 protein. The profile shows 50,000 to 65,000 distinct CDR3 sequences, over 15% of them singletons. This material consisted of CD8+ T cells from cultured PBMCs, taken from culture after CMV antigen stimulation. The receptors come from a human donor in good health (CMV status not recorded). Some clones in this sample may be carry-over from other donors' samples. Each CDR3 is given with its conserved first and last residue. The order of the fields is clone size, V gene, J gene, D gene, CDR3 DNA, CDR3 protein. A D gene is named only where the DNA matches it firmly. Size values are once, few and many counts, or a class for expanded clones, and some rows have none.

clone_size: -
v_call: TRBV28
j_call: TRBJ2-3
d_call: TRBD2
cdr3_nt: TGTGCCAGCAGCTTACTTAAGCGGGAGCAAGATACGCAGTATTTT
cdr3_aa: CASSLLKREQDTQYF

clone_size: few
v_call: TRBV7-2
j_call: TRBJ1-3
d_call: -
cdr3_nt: TGTGCCAACAGCTTAGCGGGGGAAACTGGAAACACCATATATTTT
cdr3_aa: CANSLAGETGNTIYF

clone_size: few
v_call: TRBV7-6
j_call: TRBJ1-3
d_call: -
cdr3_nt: TGTGCCAGCAGCCGCAGGGACTCCGTCGGAAACACCATATATTTT
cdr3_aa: CASSRRDSVGNTIYF

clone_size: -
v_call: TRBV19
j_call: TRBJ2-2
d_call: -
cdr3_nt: TGTGCCAGTACGGGACGTAGGGGGGCTGGGTACACCGGGGAGCTGTTTTTT
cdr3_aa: CASTGRRGAGYTGELFF

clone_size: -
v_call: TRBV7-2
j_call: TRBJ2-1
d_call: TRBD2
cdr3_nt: TGTGCCAGCAGCTTTAGCGGGGGGCTCTACAATGAGCAGTTCTTC
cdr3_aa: CASSFSGGLYNEQFF

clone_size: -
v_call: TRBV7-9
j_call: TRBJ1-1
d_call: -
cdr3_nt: TGTGCCAGCAGCTCCCCCGGGAACACTGAAGCTTTCTTT
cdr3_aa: CASSSPGNTEAFF

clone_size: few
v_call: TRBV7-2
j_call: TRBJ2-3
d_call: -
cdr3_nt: TGTGCCAGCAGCTATCCCGCTCTGGGCGCAAGTACCAATACGCAGTATTTT
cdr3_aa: CASSYPALGASTNTQYF

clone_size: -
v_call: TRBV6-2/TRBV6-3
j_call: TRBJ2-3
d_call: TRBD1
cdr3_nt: TGTGCCAGCAGACCCACGGACAGGGAGGATACGCAGTATTTT
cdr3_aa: CASRPTDREDTQYF

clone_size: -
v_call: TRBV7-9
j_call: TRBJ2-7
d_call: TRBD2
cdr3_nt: TGTGCCAGCAGCCCCCGACTAGCGGGACCCCAATACGAGCAGTACTTC
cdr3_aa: CASSPRLAGPQYEQYF

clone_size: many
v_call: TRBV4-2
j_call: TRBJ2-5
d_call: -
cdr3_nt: TGTGCCAGCAGCCAAGATGGGGGTAGCGACGGGACCCAGTACTTC
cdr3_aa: CASSQDGGSDGTQYF

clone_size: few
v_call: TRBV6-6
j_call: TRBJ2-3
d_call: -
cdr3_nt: TGTGCCAGCAGGGAGGGCACAGATACGCAGTATTTT
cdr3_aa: CASREGTDTQYF

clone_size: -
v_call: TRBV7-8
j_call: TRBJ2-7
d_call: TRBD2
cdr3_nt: TGTGCCAGCAGCTTAGTTGGTAGCGGGAGGGCCTACGAGCAGTACTTC
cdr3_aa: CASSLVGSGRAYEQYF

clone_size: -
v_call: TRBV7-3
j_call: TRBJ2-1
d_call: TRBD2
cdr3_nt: TGTGCCAGCAGCTTATATGTTAGTCTTCCAAGCGGGGGAGTATCCTACAATGAGCAGTTCTTC
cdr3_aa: CASSLYVSLPSGGVSYNEQFF

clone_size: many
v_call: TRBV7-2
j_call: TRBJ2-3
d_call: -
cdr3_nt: TGTGCCAGCAGCTTTACTCGGGCCCTGATCACAGATACGCAGTATTTT
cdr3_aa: CASSFTRALITDTQYF